This entry lists 19 T cell receptor beta chains sequenced from one sample in a study of blood T cell repertoires in COVID-19 (dated by TCRdb to the early 2020s). To prepare the library, the immunoSEQ multiplex PCR assay was applied. TCRdb re-hosts the immuneACCESS table, in-frame sequences only. Its copies lack some clones; in the studies checked, an unresolved V gene accounts for under half of them, and the cause for the rest is not known. For this sample the table gives a few hundred thousand clones, of which about 90% were detected only once. Of the sample, 1.2% is held by the ten largest clones. The sequenced material came from PBMCs or T cells enriched from blood (not recorded which). These receptor sequences come from a human donor in a cohort exposed to, infected with or recovered from COVID-19 (not recorded which). The donor label of this sample is uncertain.

J is TRBJ1-6 and V is TRBV3-1 (or the pseudogene TRBV3-2); D uncertain. Per germline, CDR1 LGHDT and CDR2 YNNKEL (reference sequence). The CDR3 totals 14 residues. Trimming removed 0 bases from V and 4 bases from J, with 4 bases in between. CDR3 DNA sequence: TGTGCCAGCAGCCAAGATCATTATAATTCACCCCTCCACTTT. This encodes CASSQDHYNSPLHF.

The genes are TRBV24-1 and TRBJ1-5; 9 bases map to TRBD1. CDR1 is KGHDR and CDR2 is SFDVKD in the germline V gene. The V segment lost 5 bases and the J segment 7 bases; nucleotides outside the gene matches: 5. The CDR3 has 14 amino acids. For the CDR3, the DNA is TGTGCCACCAGTGGGAGGGACAGGGTCCAGCCCCAGCATTTT. Translating it yields CATSGRDRVQPQHF.

The chain couples TRBV5-6 to TRBJ1-1; D is ambiguous. CDR1 is SGHDT and CDR2 is YYEEEE in the germline V gene. Deletions cut 5 bases from V and 0 bases from J, with 5 bases between. CDR3 length: 12 amino acids. CDR3 protein: CASRSVNTEAFF. CDR3 bases: TGTGCCAGCAGATCGGTGAACACTGAAGCTTTCTTT.

The chain joins TRBV3-1 (or the pseudogene TRBV3-2) to TRBJ2-5; 9 bases fit TRBD2. The length of the CDR3 is 13 residues. From germline, CDR1 is LGHDT and CDR2 YNNKEL (reference sequence). Losses at the gene ends were 4 bases for V and 4 bases for J; bases not matched to a gene: 1. CDR3 sequence (DNA): TGTGCCAGCAGCCGCGGGGGGGCAGAGACCCAGTACTTC. Amino acid sequence: CASSRGGAETQYF.

The rearrangement links TRBV5-1 to TRBJ1-1; no clear D. This CDR3 has 16 residues. Germline CDR1 reads SGHRS; CDR2 reads YFSETQ. Trimming took off 0 bases at V and 1 base at J, with 13 bases between the two ends. The CDR3 coding sequence is TGCGCCAGCAGCTTGGCCCTGGGAGGGAAGAACACTGAAGCTTTCTTT. This sequence encodes CASSLALGGKNTEAFF.

The V gene is TRBV7-2, the J gene TRBJ2-7, with 9 bases matching TRBD2. There are 16 residues in the CDR3. Germline V lookup: CDR1 SGHTA, CDR2 FQGNSA. The V segment lost 0 bases and the J segment 3 bases; nucleotides outside the gene matches: 6. The CDR3 sequence is CASSLAGASGIYEQYF. Here the CDR3 DNA reads TGTGCCAGCAGCTTAGCCGGGGCTAGCGGGATCTACGAGCAGTACTTC.

The V call is TRBV24-1, the J call TRBJ1-2; D is undetermined. The CDR3 totals 11 residues. V lost 6 bases and J lost 8, with 9 bases in between. Germline lookup yields CDR1 KGHDR and CDR2 SFDVKD. The CDR3 is CATSRLGGYTF. DNA of the CDR3: TGTGCCACCAGTCGTCTTGGCGGCTACACCTTC.

The rearrangement links TRBV5-4 to TRBJ1-4, with TRBD1 matching over 7 bases. After removal of 4 bases from V and 11 bases from J, the junction contained 14 bases not matched to a gene. The CDR3 sequence is 15 residues long. Germline V lookup: CDR1 SGHNT, CDR2 YYREEE (reference sequence). Here the CDR3 reads CASSTDVNRGRKLFF. CDR3 in DNA: TGTGCCAGCAGCACTGACGTGAACAGGGGTAGGAAACTGTTTTTT.

CDR3 bases: TGTGCCAGCAGCCAAGAAGCGGGACTAGGGTACACAGATACGCAGTATTTT. Translated, it gives CASSQEAGLGYTDTQYF. This chain joins TRBV3-1 (or the pseudogene TRBV3-2) and TRBJ2-3; TRBD2 agrees at 8 bases. The trim removed 0 bases at V and 2 bases at J, leaving 7 bases unmatched. The CDR3 runs 17 residues. Per germline, CDR1 LGHDT and CDR2 YNNKEL (reference sequence).

As DNA, the CDR3 is TGCGCCAGCAGCCAAGGCCGAGCTAGCGGGGGGCAAGAGACCCAGTACTTC. As protein: CASSQGRASGGQETQYF. The chain recombines TRBV4-1 with TRBJ2-5; TRBD2 agrees at 11 bases. The CDR3 has 17 amino acids. V shed 1 base, J shed 2 bases, and the junction held 6 bases outside the gene matches. In germline, CDR1 is MGHRA, CDR2 YSYEKL.

The V gene is TRBV5-8, the J gene TRBJ1-6; D is undetermined. CDR1 and CDR2 (germline): SGHTS, YDEGEE. The CDR3 contains 13 residues. V was shortened by 4 bases and J by 8 bases, with 10 bases between the two germline ends. The chain's CDR3 is CASSPTFDSPLHF. The CDR3 DNA reads TGTGCCAGCAGCCCGACATTTGATTCACCCCTCCACTTT.

For the CDR3, the DNA is TGTGCCAGCAGCCCGGGCGGGCGTTCCTACGAGCAGTACTTC. The encoded protein is CASSPGGRSYEQYF. The gene calls are TRBV5-4 and TRBJ2-7, with a possible D match to TRBD2 (5 bases). Germline values: CDR1 SGHNT, CDR2 YYREEE (reference sequence). The CDR3 loop spans 14 amino acids. The V gene lost 4 bases and the J gene lost 1 base, with 12 bases spanning the gap. Full variable domain (remainder filled in from reference TRBV5-4 and TRBJ2-7): ETGVTQSPTHLIKTRGQQVTLRCSSQSGHNTVSWYQQALGQGPQFIFQYYREEENGRGNFPPRFSGLQFPNYSSELNVNALELDDSALYLCASSPGGRSYEQYFGPGTRLTVT.

V is TRBV14 and J is TRBJ2-1; TRBD1 agrees at 8 bases. CDR1 is SGHDN, CDR2 FVKESK, per germline. After removal of 6 bases from V and 8 bases from J, the junction contained 12 bases not matched to a gene. The length of the CDR3 is 15 residues. CDR3 in DNA: TGTGCCAGCAGTTTAATGGGAGCAGGGGGCGATGAGCAGTTCTTC. Translated, it gives CASSLMGAGGDEQFF.

CDR3 in amino acids: CASRIQGDEAFF. CDR3 DNA: TGCGCCAGCAGGATACAGGGCGATGAAGCTTTCTTT. The chain employs TRBV5-1 and TRBJ1-1; D possibly corresponds to TRBD1 (6 bases). V lost 5 bases to trimming and J lost 7 bases, with 12 bases between them. This CDR3 is built from 12 residues. The germline V gene encodes CDR1 SGHRS and CDR2 YFSETQ.

This rearrangement joins TRBV11-3 to TRBJ1-1, with D maybe TRBD1 (6 bases). The CDR3 is made up of 15 amino acids. V lost 5 bases and J lost 3, with 16 bases in between. Germline V gives CDR1 SGHNT, CDR2 YENEEA. Here the CDR3 DNA reads TGTGCCAGCAGCCCCCACGGACAGAAGGACACTGAAGCTTTCTTT. This codes for CASSPHGQKDTEAFF.

The chain couples TRBV11-3 to TRBJ2-3; maybe TRBD2 (5 bases). V was shortened by 5 bases and J by 4 bases, with 19 bases between the two germline ends. The CDR3 has 16 amino acids. Germline assignment: CDR1 SGHNT and CDR2 YENEEA. CDR3 in DNA: TGTGCCAGCAGCCCCGGTGGCTGGGGAGAGGCAGATACGCAGTATTTT. Residues: CASSPGGWGEADTQYF.

The chain uses TRBV4-3 and TRBJ2-2, with 15 bases fitting TRBD2. The CDR3 has 18 amino acids. Trimming cost V 2 bases and J 6 bases; bases outside gene matches: 7. Germline values: CDR1 LGHNA, CDR2 YSLEER. CDR3 bases: TGCGCCAGCAGCCAACGGACTAGCGGGGGGGCAATGGCCGGGGAGCTGTTTTTT. As protein: CASSQRTSGGAMAGELFF.

The V and J genes are TRBV30 and TRBJ2-5, with 7 bases aligning to TRBD2. This CDR3 contains 14 residues. V was pared by 0 bases and J by 4 bases, with 5 bases of the junction left unmatched. From germline, CDR1 is GTSNPN and CDR2 SVGIG (reference sequence). Here the CDR3 DNA reads TGTGCCTGGAGTGTAGGCGGGGAGGGAGAGACCCAGTACTTC. It encodes CAWSVGGEGETQYF.

The J gene is TRBJ2-2, the V gene TRBV7-6; D might be TRBD1 (6 bases). CDR3 length equals 16 residues. V shed 5 bases and J shed 0 bases, with 13 bases lying between them. Germline CDR1 and CDR2: SGHVS and FNYEAQ. The CDR3 sequence: CASSPRNRANTGELFF. In DNA, the CDR3 is TGTGCCAGCAGCCCCAGGAACAGGGCGAACACCGGGGAGCTGTTTTTT.